This is a list of T cell receptor beta chains from one sample in a study of tumor and adjacent non-tumor tissue in lung cancer. TCRdb re-called the multiplex PCR reads through MiXCR, storing one row per CDR3 protein. The sample has tens of thousands of distinct CDR3 sequences, roughly 80% seen once. Sequenced input: lung tumor tissue. The source of these receptors is a woman aged 50 to 60 with non-small cell lung cancer. CDR3s include the opening cysteine and the closing phenylalanine or tryptophan. The order of the fields is CDR3 protein, CDR3 DNA, J gene, D gene, V gene, clone size. The D gene is left open where the match is weak. Size tells how often a clone was seen (once, few, many) or the class of an expanded clone, and some rows leave it out.

CDR3: CTSSYGGPSDEQIF
DNA: TGTACCAGCAGTTACGGGGGCCCTAGTGATGAGCAGATCTTC
J: TRBJ2-1
D: NA
V: TRBV6-6
size: NA

CDR3: CSAKTGQVAYKLYF
DNA: TGCAGTGCAAAAACCGGGCAGGTTGCCTACAAGCTATACTTC
J: TRBJ2-7
D: NA
V: TRBV20-1
size: NA

CDR3: CASSLMGHSDEQLFF
DNA: TGTGCCAGCAGTTTGATGGGGCATTCGGATGAACAACTGTTCTTT
J: TRBJ1-4
D: NA
V: TRBV12-3/TRBV12-4
size: NA

CDR3: CSAAPGQGAPAQVTQYF
DNA: TGCAGTGCTGCACCTGGACAGGGGGCGCCCGCCCAAGTGACCCAGTACTTC
J: TRBJ2-5
D: TRBD1
V: TRBV20-1
size: few

CDR3: CASSVKQGVSNQPQHF
DNA: TGTGCCAGCAGCGTAAAACAGGGTGTTAGCAATCAGCCCCAGCATTTT
J: TRBJ1-5
D: NA
V: TRBV21-1
size: NA

CDR3: CTSRNTGNEEYF
DNA: TGTACCAGCAGGAATACAGGGAACGAGGAGTACTTC
J: TRBJ2-7
D: NA
V: TRBV28
size: NA

CDR3: CSARRTGQETQHF
DNA: TGCAGTGCTAGAAGGACAGGACAAGAGACTCAGCACTTC
J: TRBJ2-5
D: TRBD1
V: TRBV20-1
size: NA

CDR3: CASSRQGSNEKLYF
DNA: TGCGCTAGCAGCCGACAGGGGTCAAATGAAAAACTGTATTTT
J: TRBJ1-4
D: TRBD1
V: TRBV4-1
size: NA

CDR3: CASSFARARGSGEQFF
DNA: TGTGCCAGCAGCTTCGCCCGGGCCCGAGGAAGCGGTGAGCAGTTCTTC
J: TRBJ2-1
D: NA
V: TRBV11-2
size: NA

CDR3: CSVVLVGGDNEQLF
DNA: TGCAGCGTTGTACTAGTGGGAGGGGACAATGAGCAGCTCTTC
J: TRBJ2-1
D: NA
V: TRBV29-1
size: NA

CDR3: CASNFIVGGDNEQLF
DNA: TGTGCCAGCAACTTTATAGTGGGAGGAGACAATGAACAGTTATTC
J: TRBJ2-1
D: NA
V: TRBV11-2
size: NA

CDR3: CASSLATENQETQYF
DNA: TGTGCCAGCAGTTTAGCGACAGAAAACCAAGAGACCCAGTACTTC
J: TRBJ2-5
D: NA
V: TRBV28
size: many

CDR3: CSSSVQANYGYTF
DNA: TGCAGTTCTAGCGTTCAAGCTAACTATGGCTACACCTTC
J: TRBJ1-2
D: NA
V: TRBV20-1
size: NA

CDR3: CSVVVGLVGVEQYF
DNA: TGCAGCGTTGTAGTAGGACTAGTGGGAGTCGAGCAGTACTTC
J: TRBJ2-7
D: TRBD2
V: TRBV29-1
size: NA

CDR3: CACSLTDTQETQYF
DNA: TGTGCCTGCAGCTTAACGGACACCCAAGAGACCCAGTACTTC
J: TRBJ2-5
D: NA
V: TRBV12-3/TRBV12-4
size: NA